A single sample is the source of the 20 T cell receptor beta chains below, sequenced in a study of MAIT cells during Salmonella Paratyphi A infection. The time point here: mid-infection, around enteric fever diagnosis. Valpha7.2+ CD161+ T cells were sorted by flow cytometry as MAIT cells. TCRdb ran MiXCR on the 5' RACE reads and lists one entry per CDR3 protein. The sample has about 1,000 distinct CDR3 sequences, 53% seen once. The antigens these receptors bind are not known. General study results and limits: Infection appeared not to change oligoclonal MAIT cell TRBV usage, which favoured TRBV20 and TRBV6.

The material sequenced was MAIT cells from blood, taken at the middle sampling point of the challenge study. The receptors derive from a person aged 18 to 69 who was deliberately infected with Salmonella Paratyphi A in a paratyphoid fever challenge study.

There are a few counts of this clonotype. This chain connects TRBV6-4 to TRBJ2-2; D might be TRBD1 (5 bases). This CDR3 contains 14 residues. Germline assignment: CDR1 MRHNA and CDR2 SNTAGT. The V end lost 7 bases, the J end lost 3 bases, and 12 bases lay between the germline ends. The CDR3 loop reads CASKGQVDTGELFF. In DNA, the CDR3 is TGTGCCAGCAAGGGGCAGGTAGACACCGGGGAGCTGTTTTTT.

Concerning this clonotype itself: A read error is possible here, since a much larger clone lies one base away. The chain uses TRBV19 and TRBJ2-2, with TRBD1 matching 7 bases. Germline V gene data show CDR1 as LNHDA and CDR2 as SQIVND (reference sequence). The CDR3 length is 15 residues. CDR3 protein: CVSTPPDRDTGELFF. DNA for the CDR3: TGTGTCAGTACCCCTCCCGACAGGGACACCGGGGAGCTGTTTTTT.

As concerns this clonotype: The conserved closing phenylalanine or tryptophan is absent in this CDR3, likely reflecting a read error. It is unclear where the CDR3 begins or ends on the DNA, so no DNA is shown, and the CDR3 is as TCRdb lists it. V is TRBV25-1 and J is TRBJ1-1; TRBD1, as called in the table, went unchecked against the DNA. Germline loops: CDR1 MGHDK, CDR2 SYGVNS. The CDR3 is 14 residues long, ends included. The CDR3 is CASSQQGETSEDLG.

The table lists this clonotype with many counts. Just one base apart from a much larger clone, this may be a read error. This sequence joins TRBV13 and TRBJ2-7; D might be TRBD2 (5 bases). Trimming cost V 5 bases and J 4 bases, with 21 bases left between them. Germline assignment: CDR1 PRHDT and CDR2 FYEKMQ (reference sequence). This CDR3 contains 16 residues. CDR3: CASSVNSDGGSYEQYF. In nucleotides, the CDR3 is TGTGCCAGCAGCGTCAATTCAGATGGCGGGTCTTACGAGCAGTACTTC. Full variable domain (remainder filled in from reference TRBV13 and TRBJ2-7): AAGVIQSPRHLIKEKRETATLKCYPIPRHDTVYWYQQGPGQDPQFLISFYEKMQSDKGSIPDRFSAQQFSDYHSELNMSSLELGDSALYFCASSVNSDGGSYEQYFGPGTRLTVT.

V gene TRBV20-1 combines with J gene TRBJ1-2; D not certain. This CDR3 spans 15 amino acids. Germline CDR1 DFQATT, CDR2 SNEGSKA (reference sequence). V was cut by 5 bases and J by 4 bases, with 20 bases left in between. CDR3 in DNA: TGCAGTGCTCCTGCGGGAGTGGTAGAGACCTATGGCTACACCTTC. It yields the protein CSAPAGVVETYGYTF.

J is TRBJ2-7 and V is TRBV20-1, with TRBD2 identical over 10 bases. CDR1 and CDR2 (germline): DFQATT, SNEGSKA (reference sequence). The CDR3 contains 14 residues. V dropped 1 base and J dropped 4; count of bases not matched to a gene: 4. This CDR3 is CSARAGLAEYEQYF. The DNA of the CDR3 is TGCAGTGCTAGAGCCGGACTAGCGGAATACGAGCAGTACTTC.

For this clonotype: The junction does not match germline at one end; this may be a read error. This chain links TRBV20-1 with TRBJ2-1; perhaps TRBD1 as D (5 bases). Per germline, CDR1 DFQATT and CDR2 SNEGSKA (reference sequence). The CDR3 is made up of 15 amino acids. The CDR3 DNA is TGCAGTGCTAGAGAGGGGAAGAAGGAAGAAAAGGAGCAGGGATTC. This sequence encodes CSAREGKKEEKEQGF.

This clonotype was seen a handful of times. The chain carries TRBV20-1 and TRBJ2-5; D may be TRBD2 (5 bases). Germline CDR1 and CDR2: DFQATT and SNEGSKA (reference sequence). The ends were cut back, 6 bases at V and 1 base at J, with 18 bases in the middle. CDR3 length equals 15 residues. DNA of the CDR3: TGCAGTGCCAGCAGCCAAGAGGACTTCCAAGAGACCCAGTACTTC. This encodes CSASSQEDFQETQYF.

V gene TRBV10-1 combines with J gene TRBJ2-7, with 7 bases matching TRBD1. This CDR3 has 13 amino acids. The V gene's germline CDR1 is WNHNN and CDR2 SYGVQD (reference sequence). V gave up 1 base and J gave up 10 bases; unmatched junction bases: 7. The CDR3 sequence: CASSELQGPRQYF. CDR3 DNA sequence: TGCGCCAGCAGTGAGTTACAGGGGCCTCGACAGTACTTC.

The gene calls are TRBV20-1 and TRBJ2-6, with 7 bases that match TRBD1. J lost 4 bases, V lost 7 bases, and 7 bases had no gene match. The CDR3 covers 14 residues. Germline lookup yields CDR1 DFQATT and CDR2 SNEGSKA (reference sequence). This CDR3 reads CSGGGGTGANVLTF. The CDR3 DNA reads TGCAGTGGAGGGGGCGGTACAGGGGCCAACGTCCTGACTTTC.

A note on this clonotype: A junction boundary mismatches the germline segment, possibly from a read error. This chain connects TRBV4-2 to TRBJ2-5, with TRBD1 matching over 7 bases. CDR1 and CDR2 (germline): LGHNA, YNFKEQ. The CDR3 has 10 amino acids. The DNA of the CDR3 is TGTGCCAGCAGCCAAGAGGGACAGAACTTC. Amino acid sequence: CASSQEGQNF.

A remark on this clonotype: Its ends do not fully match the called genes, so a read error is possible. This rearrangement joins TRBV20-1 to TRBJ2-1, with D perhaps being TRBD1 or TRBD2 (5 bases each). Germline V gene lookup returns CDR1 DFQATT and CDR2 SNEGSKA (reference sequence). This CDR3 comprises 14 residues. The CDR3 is CSVNPRDGYKEQFF. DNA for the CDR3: TGCAGTGTCAACCCCCGGGACGGCTACAAGGAGCAGTTCTTC.

The chain's CDR3 is CASRLRGDDAEAFF. The CDR3 coding sequence is TGTGCCAGCAGACTCCGAGGGGATGATGCTGAAGCTTTCTTT. The chain recombines TRBV7-9 with TRBJ1-1; D is possibly TRBD1 (5 bases). The CDR3 consists of 14 residues. Trimming took 6 bases from V and 6 from J, leaving 17 bases between them. Germline lookup yields CDR1 SEHNR and CDR2 FQNEAQ (reference sequence).

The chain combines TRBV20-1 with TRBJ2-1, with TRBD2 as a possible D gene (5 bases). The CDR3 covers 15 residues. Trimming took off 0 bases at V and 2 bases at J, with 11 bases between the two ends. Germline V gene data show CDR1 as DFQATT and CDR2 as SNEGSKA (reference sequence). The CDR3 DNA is TGCAGTGCTAGAGAGGGGAATAGCGCCTACAATGAGCAGTTCTTC. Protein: CSAREGNSAYNEQFF.

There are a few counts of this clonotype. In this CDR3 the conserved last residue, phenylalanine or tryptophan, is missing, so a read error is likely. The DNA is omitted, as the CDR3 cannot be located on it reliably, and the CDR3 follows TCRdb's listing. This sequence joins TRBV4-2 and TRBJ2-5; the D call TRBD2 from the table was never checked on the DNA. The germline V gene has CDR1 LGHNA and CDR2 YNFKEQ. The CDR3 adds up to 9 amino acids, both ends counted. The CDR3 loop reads CASSQELSG.

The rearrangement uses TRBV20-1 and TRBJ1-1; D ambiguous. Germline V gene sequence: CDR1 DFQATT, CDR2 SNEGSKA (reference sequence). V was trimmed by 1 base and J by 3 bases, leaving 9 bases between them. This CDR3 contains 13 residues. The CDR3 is CSARGARDTEAFF. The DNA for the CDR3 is TGCAGTGCTAGAGGAGCTAGGGACACTGAAGCTTTCTTT.

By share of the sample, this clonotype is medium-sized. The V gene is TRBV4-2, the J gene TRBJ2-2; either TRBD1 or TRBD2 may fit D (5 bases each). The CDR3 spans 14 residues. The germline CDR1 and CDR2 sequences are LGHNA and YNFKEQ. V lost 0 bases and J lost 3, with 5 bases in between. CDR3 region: CASSQEGDTGELFF. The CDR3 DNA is TGTGCCAGCAGCCAAGAGGGGGACACCGGGGAGCTGTTTTTT.

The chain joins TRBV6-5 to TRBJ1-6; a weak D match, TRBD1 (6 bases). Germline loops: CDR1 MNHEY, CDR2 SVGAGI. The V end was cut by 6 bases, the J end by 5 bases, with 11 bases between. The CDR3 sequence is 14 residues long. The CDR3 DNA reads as TGTGCCAGCAGCCCCTACAGGGATAATTCACCCCTCCACTTT. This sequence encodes CASSPYRDNSPLHF.

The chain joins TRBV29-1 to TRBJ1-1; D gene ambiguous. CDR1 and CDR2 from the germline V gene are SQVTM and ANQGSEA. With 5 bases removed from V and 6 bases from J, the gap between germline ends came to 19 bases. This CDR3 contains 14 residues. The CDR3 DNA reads TGCAGCGTTCCTGGGGATCGGGTGTTGGCTGAAGCTTTCTTT. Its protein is CSVPGDRVLAEAFF.

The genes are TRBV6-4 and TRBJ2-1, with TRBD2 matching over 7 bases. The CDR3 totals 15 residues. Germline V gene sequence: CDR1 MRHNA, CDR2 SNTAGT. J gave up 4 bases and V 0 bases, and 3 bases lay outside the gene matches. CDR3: CASSDSAGDYNEQFF. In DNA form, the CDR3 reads TGTGCCAGCAGTGACTCTGCGGGAGATTACAATGAGCAGTTCTTC.